The 14 T cell receptor beta chains given below trace back to one sample, sequenced in a study of CD8 T cells in ankylosing spondylitis. TCRdb reprocessed the 5' RACE reads with MiXCR, giving one entry per CDR3 protein. Found here are 250,000 to 350,000 distinct CDR3 sequences, about a fifth of them singletons; the top ten hold about 3.7%. Sequenced input: blood, either unsorted or a sorted T cell fraction (not recorded which). These receptors came from a female donor with ankylosing spondylitis or in good health (not recorded which).

This clonotype came up a few times. The chain joins TRBV6-5 to TRBJ1-4, with 7 bases lining up with TRBD1. The J segment lost 0 bases and the V segment lost 6 bases, leaving 10 bases of the junction unmatched. Germline V gene data show CDR1 as MNHEY and CDR2 as SVGAGI. The CDR3 runs to 17 residues. CDR3 sequence: CASSKGQWPPTNEKLFF. CDR3 nucleotide sequence: TGTGCCAGCAGCAAGGGACAGTGGCCTCCAACTAATGAAAAACTGTTTTTT.

The chain combines TRBV7-2 with TRBJ2-5, with D uncertain. V was clipped by 5 bases and J by 9 bases, with 22 bases between them. The CDR3 is 15 amino acids. Germline V lookup: CDR1 SGHTA, CDR2 FQGNSA. CDR3 in amino acids: CASSLPPSYLGSQYF. CDR3 sequence (DNA): TGTGCCAGCAGCCTGCCCCCCTCGTATTTAGGGTCCCAGTACTTC.

This clonotype was seen more than once but under ten times. The rearrangement joins TRBV9 to TRBJ2-3, with D hard to call. Trimming shortened V by 0 bases and J by 4 bases, and 12 bases separated the two germline ends. The germline gives CDR1 SGDLS, CDR2 YYNGEE. The CDR3 extends over 15 amino acids. The CDR3 here is CASSVAGLIADTQYF. CDR3 DNA: TGTGCCAGCAGCGTAGCTGGCCTGATCGCAGATACGCAGTATTTT.

This clonotype was counted a few times. The gene calls are TRBV7-2 and TRBJ2-3; perhaps TRBD2 as D (6 bases). The ends were cut back, 6 bases at V and 3 bases at J, with 16 bases in the middle. Germline values: CDR1 SGHTA, CDR2 FQGNSA. This CDR3 is 15 amino acids long. The CDR3 DNA sequence: TGTGCCAGCAGTTTCATGGGGGAGGTTACAGATACGCAGTATTTT. It is translated as CASSFMGEVTDTQYF.

J is TRBJ1-2 and V is TRBV20-1; a weak D match, TRBD1 (5 bases). The V end was cut by 4 bases, the J end by 4 bases, with 13 bases between. The CDR3 has 13 residues. The germline CDR1 and CDR2 sequences are DFQATT and SNEGSKA (reference sequence). CDR3 amino acids: CSANVGRLYGYTF. CDR3 sequence (DNA): TGCAGTGCTAATGTGGGACGGCTCTATGGCTACACCTTC.

This rearrangement joins TRBV9 to TRBJ2-5; D may be TRBD2 (5 bases). The germline V gene encodes CDR1 SGDLS and CDR2 YYNGEE. V lost 2 bases and J lost 1, with 6 bases in between. The CDR3 covers 13 residues. The CDR3 is CASSVEGQETQYF. The CDR3 DNA reads TGTGCCAGCAGCGTCGAGGGCCAAGAGACCCAGTACTTC.

This chain links TRBV20-1 with TRBJ2-3; D not resolved. The CDR3 sequence is 12 residues long. The germline V gene encodes CDR1 DFQATT and CDR2 SNEGSKA (reference sequence). V lost 5 bases to trimming and J lost 2 bases, with 8 bases between them. This chain's CDR3 is CSAQDLTDTQYF. The CDR3 DNA reads TGCAGTGCTCAGGACCTCACAGATACGCAGTATTTT.

The table lists this clonotype with a few counts. This chain uses TRBV20-1 with TRBJ2-1; 7 bases align to TRBD2. The J segment lost 8 bases and the V segment lost 0 bases, leaving 16 bases of the junction unmatched. The CDR3 contains 17 residues. Germline CDR1 is DFQATT and CDR2 is SNEGSKA (reference sequence). The CDR3: CSARDPPLATLGDEQFF. The CDR3 nucleotides read TGCAGTGCTAGAGACCCCCCACTAGCGACCCTAGGGGATGAGCAGTTCTTC.

The genes are TRBV6-5 and TRBJ2-3; no clear D. Germline CDR1 MNHEY, CDR2 SVGAGI. The CDR3 is made up of 13 amino acids. V was clipped by 4 bases and J by 4 bases, with 9 bases between them. This CDR3 reads CASSSLTADTQYF. CDR3 coding DNA: TGTGCCAGCAGTTCCCTGACGGCAGATACGCAGTATTTT.

This clonotype was observed a few times. The V and J genes are TRBV20-1 and TRBJ2-2, with 12 bases lining up with TRBD2. Trimming took 6 bases from V and 5 from J; bases not matched to a gene: 13. This CDR3 region has 17 residues. Per germline, CDR1 DFQATT and CDR2 SNEGSKA (reference sequence). CDR3 sequence reads: CSAPPVAGLAGTGELFF. As DNA, the CDR3 is TGCAGTGCCCCTCCCGTCGCTGGACTAGCGGGGACCGGGGAGCTGTTTTTT.

The chain couples TRBV5-5 to TRBJ1-2; D not certain. This CDR3 comprises 13 residues. The ends were cut back, 1 base at V and 4 bases at J, with 8 bases in the middle. The V gene's germline CDR1 is SGHKS and CDR2 YYEKEE (reference sequence). This chain's CDR3 is CASSLNSLYGYTF. DNA for the CDR3: TGTGCCAGCAGCTTGAACAGTCTCTATGGCTACACCTTC.

The table lists this clonotype with a few counts. The CDR3 reads CASSEGTSGSYNEQFF. CDR3 DNA: TGCGCCAGCAGTGAGGGGACTAGCGGCTCCTACAATGAGCAGTTCTTC. This chain links TRBV10-1 with TRBJ2-1, with TRBD2 identical over 11 bases. The CDR3 consists of 16 residues. Germline lookup yields CDR1 WNHNN and CDR2 SYGVQD (reference sequence). Losses at the gene ends were 2 bases for V and 0 bases for J; bases not matched to a gene: 0.

J is TRBJ2-3 and V is TRBV12-3 or TRBV12-4, with 14 bases that match TRBD2. This CDR3 region has 16 residues. V was clipped by 5 bases and J by 9 bases; unmatched bases: 10. The CDR3 DNA reads as TGTGCCAGCAGTCCCACCGGGACTAGCGGGAGAGACACGCAGTATTTT. Protein product: CASSPTGTSGRDTQYF.

This clonotype has only a few counts. V gene TRBV9 combines with J gene TRBJ1-1; TRBD1 matches at 7 bases. This CDR3 has 15 residues. The V and J ends lost 4 bases and 4 bases, in that order; junction bases with no gene match: 10. Germline V gene sequence: CDR1 SGDLS, CDR2 YYNGEE. The CDR3 loop reads CASSPRDSRGTEAFF. CDR3 nucleotide sequence: TGTGCCAGCAGCCCCCGGGACAGCCGAGGCACTGAAGCTTTCTTT.